This T cell receptor (beta chain) was identified during a study of OX40 agonist ivuxolimab in advanced cancers. Turning to the study itself: The study enrolled dose-escalation patients with hepatocellular carcinoma, melanoma, renal cell or head and neck cancer. Overall study findings and caveats: Clonal expansion in partial responders at 0.1-3.0 mg/kg ranked among the lowest. CD4+ and CD8+ blood T cells expanded clonally by week 6 at 0.1 to 3.0 mg/kg.

Repertoires were generated with immunoSEQ multiplex PCR, while TCRdb's copy carries only in-frame clones and drops some. The table shows about 81,000 clones, with 85% to 90% occurring only once. This clone was detected only a few times. Its antigen is currently unknown. Sequenced here: CD4+ or CD8+ T cells sorted from blood, sampled in a trial of the OX40 agonist ivuxolimab. This clonotype was obtained from an adult with an advanced solid tumor such as melanoma, head and neck, liver or kidney cancer.

The CDR3 is CASRTGGPVGDTQYF. For the CDR3, the DNA is TGTGCCAGCAGAACGGGGGGGCCAGTAGGGGATACGCAGTATTTT. The chain joins TRBV2 to TRBJ2-3, with 8 bases aligning to TRBD2. The CDR3 contains 15 residues. CDR1 and CDR2 (germline): SNHLY, FYNNEI. Trimming cost V 6 bases and J 6 bases; bases outside gene matches: 11.